This entry is about one TCR beta chain. Antigen specificity is unknown. Per the study methods: The detection floor for productive clonotype frequency was 2.59 x 10-5. Here immunoSEQ multiplex PCR was the method, and the copy in TCRdb shows in-frame clones only, minus some. V, J and clone size derive from that table, while D and trimming were established from the DNA sequence. The data contain some 33,000 clones, roughly 80% of them seen just once; the ten biggest clones take up roughly 0.29%. The entry originates in a study of STAT5B mutations in CD4+ large granular lymphocyte leukemia. Study findings and constraints: Compared with healthy controls (2/35), patient top clones favored TRBV06 (8/27). Main leukemic clonotypes were patient-specific, but 25% appeared at low frequency elsewhere. Patient CD4-sorted repertoires looked more clonal than healthy CD4+ repertoires, even without putative leukemic clones.

Germline V gene sequence: CDR1 SQVTM, CDR2 ANQGSEA. Trimming left V 6 bases short and J 10 bases short, with 12 bases between. CDR3 length: 10 residues. Sequences were obtained from CD4+ T cells from blood buffy coats. This TCR was recovered from a human donor in good health. The chain recombines TRBV29-1 with TRBJ1-1; D is unresolved. In nucleotides, the CDR3 is TGCAGCGTGGTCGAGGTTGCAGCTTTCTTT. It is translated as CSVVEVAAFF.